This TCR beta chain appears in the sequencing data of a study of T cell responses to AZD1222 COVID-19 vaccine. Study results and limitations: Baseline testing showed seropositivity in only a handful of AZD1222 recipients. Spike as a whole was targeted by vaccine-associated CD4 TCRs, dominant at 160-218 and 743-854. Clonal diversity was possibly underestimated, and the donors were mostly white British, with more females.

TCRdb keeps only in-frame clones here, not all; method: immunoSEQ multiplex PCR. There are some 200,000 clones in the sample; just over 90% occur only once, and 3.6% lies in the top ten. Comment on this clone: The antigen remains undetermined.

CDR1 SGHRS and CDR2 YFSETQ come from the germline V gene. The ends lost 0 bases at V and 4 bases at J; junction bases unmatched: 2. CDR3 length: 15 residues. V is TRBV5-1 and J is TRBJ2-5, with 11 bases that match TRBD1. The TCR was taken from an adult who received the MenACWY meningococcal vaccine as a control. The source was peripheral blood, collected 28 days after the second dose of the MenACWY control vaccine. CDR3 loop: CASSLVGQGAETQYF. CDR3 nucleotides: TGCGCCAGCAGCTTGGTAGGACAGGGGGCAGAGACCCAGTACTTC.